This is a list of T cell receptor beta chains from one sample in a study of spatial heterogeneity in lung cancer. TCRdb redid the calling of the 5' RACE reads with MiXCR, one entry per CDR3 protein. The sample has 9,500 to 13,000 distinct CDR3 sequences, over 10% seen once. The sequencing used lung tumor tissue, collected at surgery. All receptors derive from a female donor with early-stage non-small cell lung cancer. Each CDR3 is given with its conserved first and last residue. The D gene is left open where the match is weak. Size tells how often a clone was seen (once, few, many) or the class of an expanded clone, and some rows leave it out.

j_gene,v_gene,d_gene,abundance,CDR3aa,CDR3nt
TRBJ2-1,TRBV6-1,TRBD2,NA,CASSLTSGALNEQFF,TGTGCCAGCAGCCTAACTAGCGGGGCTCTGAATGAGCAGTTCTTC
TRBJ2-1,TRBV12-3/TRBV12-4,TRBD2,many,CASSGSGGVFGQFF,TGTGCCAGCAGCGGTAGCGGGGGGGTTTTTGGGCAGTTCTTC
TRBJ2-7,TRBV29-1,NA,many,CSVEAPESASYEQYF,TGCAGCGTTGAAGCCCCCGAATCTGCCTCCTACGAGCAGTACTTC
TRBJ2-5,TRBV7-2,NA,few,CASSSPAGDETQYF,TGTGCCAGCAGCTCCCCCGCAGGGGATGAGACCCAGTACTTC
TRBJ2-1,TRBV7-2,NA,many,CASSLGGGAIQFF,TGTGCCAGCAGCTTAGGGGGTGGGGCTATCCAGTTCTTC
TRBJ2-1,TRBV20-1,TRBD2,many,CSAKAVGGILQSEQFF,TGCAGTGCCAAGGCCGTGGGGGGGATACTCCAGAGTGAGCAGTTCTTC
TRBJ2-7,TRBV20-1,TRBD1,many,CSPTEGDRSYEQYF,TGCAGTCCCACAGAAGGGGACAGATCCTACGAGCAGTACTTC
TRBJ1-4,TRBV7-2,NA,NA,CASSPQALDEKLFF,TGTGCCAGCAGCCCTCAGGCCCTGGATGAAAAACTGTTTTTT
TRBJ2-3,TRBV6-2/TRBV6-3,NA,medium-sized,CASKPAPSGDTQYF,TGTGCCAGCAAACCGGCCCCCTCCGGAGATACGCAGTATTTT
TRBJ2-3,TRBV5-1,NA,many,CASSLSAYTDTQYF,TGCGCCAGCAGCTTGTCAGCCTACACAGATACGCAGTATTTT
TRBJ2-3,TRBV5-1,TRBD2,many,CASSFSSGGTDTQYF,TGCGCCAGCAGCTTTTCTAGCGGCGGCACAGATACGCAGTATTTT